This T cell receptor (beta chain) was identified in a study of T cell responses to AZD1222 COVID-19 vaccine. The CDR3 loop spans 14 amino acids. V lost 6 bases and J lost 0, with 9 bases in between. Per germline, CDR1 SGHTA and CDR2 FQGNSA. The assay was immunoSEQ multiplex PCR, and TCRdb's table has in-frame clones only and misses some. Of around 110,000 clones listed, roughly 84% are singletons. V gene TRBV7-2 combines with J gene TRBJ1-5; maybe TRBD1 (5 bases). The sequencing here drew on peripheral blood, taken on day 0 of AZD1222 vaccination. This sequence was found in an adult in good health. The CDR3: CASRGTDSNQPQHF. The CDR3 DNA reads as TGTGCCAGCAGGGGGACCGATAGCAATCAGCCCCAGCATTTT. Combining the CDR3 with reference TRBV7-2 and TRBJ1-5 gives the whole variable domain GAGVSQSPSNKVTEKGKDVELRCDPISGHTALYWYRQSLGQGLEFLIYFQGNSAPDKSGLPSDRFSAERTGGSVSTLTIQRTQQEDSAVYLCASRGTDSNQPQHFGDGTRLSIL.